The 9 T cell receptor beta chains given below trace back to one sample, sequenced in a study of tumor-infiltrating lymphocytes in primary liver carcinoma. The authors took blood RNA from unsorted whole blood and also extracted germline DNA. A primer matching the constant region was used to make TCR beta cDNA from approximately 500 ng of total RNA. Amplification in three nested multiplex PCR rounds with slightly modified ARM-PCR gave rise to TCR beta libraries. A C-beta reverse primer was combined with TRBV1-TRBV30 forward primers in the first two PCR rounds, and each round had roughly 11 cycles. MiXCR was run by TCRdb on the multiplex PCR reads, yielding one entry per CDR3 protein. This sample has fewer than 350,000 distinct CDR3 sequences; approximately 64% occur once, and the top ten carry 5% to 6.5%. The sequenced sample was peripheral blood. These receptors all come from a man aged 40-50 years with primary liver carcinoma and hepatitis B virus infection.

With respect to this clonotype: With a much larger clone just one base away, this may be a read error. Given the absence of the conserved phenylalanine or tryptophan at the CDR3 end, a read error is likely. The DNA for the CDR3 is TGTGCCAGCAGCACACTAGGGCAGGAGCAGTACCTC. Protein sequence: CASSTLGQEQYL. The chain joins TRBV11-2 to TRBJ2-7, with D perhaps TRBD2 (5 bases). The CDR3 totals 12 residues. Germline CDR1 reads SGHAT; CDR2 reads FQNNGV. The V end lost 5 bases, the J end lost 7 bases, and 12 bases lay between the germline ends.

Concerning this clonotype: A much bigger clone sits one base away, suggesting this may be a read error. The chain joins TRBV12-3 or TRBV12-4 to TRBJ1-2; possible D gene TRBD1, 6 bases. The length of the CDR3 is 15 residues. Trimming took off 7 bases at V and 2 bases at J, with 17 bases between the two ends. The CDR3 reads CASNSSWQGNYGYTF. The CDR3 nucleotides are TGTGCCAGCAACTCATCTTGGCAGGGGAACTATGGCTACACCTTC.

As to this clonotype: This may stem from a read error, because a much larger clone lies one nucleotide away. This chain joins TRBV29-1 and TRBJ1-2; D is perhaps TRBD1 (5 bases). V was trimmed by 3 bases and J by 12 bases, leaving 23 bases between them. This CDR3 spans 14 amino acids. Germline CDR1 and CDR2: SQVTM and ANQGSEA. The CDR3 sequence: CSVDRPAAVGLHTF. CDR3 DNA: TGCAGCGTTGATAGGCCGGCAGCTGTGGGGCTACACACCTTC. The full variable domain, in which reference TRBV29-1 and TRBJ1-2 provide the parts outside the CDR3, is SAVISQKPSRDICQRGTSLTIQCQVDSQVTMMFWYRQQPGQSLTLIATANQGSEATYESGFVIDKFPISRPNLTFSTLTVSNMSPEDSSIYLCSVDRPAAVGLHTFGSGTRLTVV.

Many counts were recorded for this clonotype. This chain joins TRBV29-1 and TRBJ2-3; the D gene is possibly TRBD2 (5 bases). CDR3 length equals 13 residues. The germline CDR1 and CDR2 sequences are SQVTM and ANQGSEA. The V gene lost 4 bases and the J gene lost 2 bases, with 10 bases spanning the gap. CDR3 nucleotide sequence: TGCAGCGTTGGCGGACTGTACACAGATACGCAGTATTTT. It codes for CSVGGLYTDTQYF.

As to this clonotype: A much larger clone is a single base away; this may be a read error. The rearrangement links TRBV6-5 to TRBJ1-1, with 8 bases lining up with TRBD1. The V gene's germline CDR1 is MNHEY and CDR2 SVGAGI. This CDR3 is 16 amino acids long. This chain's CDR3 is CASSPTGQALNTEASF. CDR3 nucleotides: TGTGCCAGCAGCCCAACGGGACAGGCATTGAACACTGAAGCTTCCTTT.

Concerning this clonotype: This clone may be a read error of a much larger clone one base away. The chain recombines TRBV12-3 or TRBV12-4 with TRBJ2-5; D remains unclear. The CDR3 loop spans 13 amino acids. V was trimmed by 3 bases and J by 3 bases, leaving 8 bases between them. The CDR3 sequence: CASSFGSKETQYF. For the CDR3, the DNA is TGTGCCAGCAGTTTCGGTAGCAAAGAGACCCAGTACTTC.

The chain joins TRBV14 to TRBJ2-7, with D hard to call. This CDR3 contains 13 residues. From germline, CDR1 is SGHDN and CDR2 FVKESK. The V gene lost 1 base and the J gene lost 6 bases, with 10 bases spanning the gap. The CDR3 region has the DNA TGTGCCAGCAGCCAAGTCTACGGCTCCGAGCAGTACTTC. This gives the protein CASSQVYGSEQYF.

The chain links TRBV11-2 to TRBJ2-5; 7 bases line up with TRBD1. This CDR3 region has 12 residues. Germline lookup yields CDR1 SGHAT and CDR2 FQNNGV. The trim removed 5 bases at V and 14 bases at J, leaving 11 bases unmatched. The CDR3 is CASSPTGETRYF. CDR3 in DNA: TGTGCCAGCAGCCCAACAGGGGAGACCCGATACTTC.

As to this clonotype: It may be a read error: a sequence one base away is much more abundant. The chain joins TRBV6-5 to TRBJ2-5; no firm D call. The CDR3 covers 14 residues. The germline V gene has CDR1 MNHEY and CDR2 SVGAGI. V was cut by 2 bases and J by 3 bases, with 10 bases left in between. The CDR3 nucleotides are TGTGCCAGCAGTTACGGCGAAGGGAAAGAGACCCAGTACTTC. Its protein is CASSYGEGKETQYF.